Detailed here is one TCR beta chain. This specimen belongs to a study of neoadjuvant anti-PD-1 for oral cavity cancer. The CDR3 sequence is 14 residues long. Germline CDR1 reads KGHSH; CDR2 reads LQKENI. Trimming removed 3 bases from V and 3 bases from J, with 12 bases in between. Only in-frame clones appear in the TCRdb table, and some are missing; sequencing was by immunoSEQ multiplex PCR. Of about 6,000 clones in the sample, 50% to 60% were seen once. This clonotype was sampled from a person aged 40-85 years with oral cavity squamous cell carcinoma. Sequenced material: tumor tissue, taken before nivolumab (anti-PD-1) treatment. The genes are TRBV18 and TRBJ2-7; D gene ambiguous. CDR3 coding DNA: TGTGCCAGCTCACCCTCGGCAGGTAACTACGAGCAGTACTTC. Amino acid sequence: CASSPSAGNYEQYF.